These 32 T cell receptor beta chains originate from one sample sequenced in a study of shared clonotypes between healthy human individuals. Produced via immunoSEQ multiplex PCR; TCRdb's table is partial and in-frame only. The table shows some 1,100,000 clones, with about 84% occurring only once. The specimen was memory CD4+ T cells from PBMCs. The subset here: CD45RA-negative fraction. Receptors originate from a man aged 18 to 29 in good health. Some clones in this sample may be carry-over from other donors' samples.

The J gene is TRBJ1-4, the V gene TRBV4-1; D is ambiguous. Germline V gene data show CDR1 as MGHRA and CDR2 as YSYEKL. CDR3 length equals 16 residues. Between the trimmed V and J ends, which lost 0 bases and 8 bases, there was a span of 16 bases. CDR3 residues: CASSQEGYPLGEKLFF. The CDR3 nucleotides read TGCGCCAGCAGCCAAGAGGGGTACCCATTGGGGGAAAAACTGTTTTTT.

V gene TRBV28 combines with J gene TRBJ1-1; no clear D gene. This CDR3 contains 14 residues. V was trimmed by 5 bases and J by 4 bases, leaving 14 bases between them. The germline CDR1 and CDR2 sequences are MDHEN and SYDVKM. This CDR3 reads CASSTWSRSTEAFF. Here the CDR3 DNA reads TGTGCCAGCAGTACCTGGAGTCGGTCCACTGAAGCTTTCTTT.

This clone was counted once. The chain uses TRBV28 and TRBJ2-6; D is unclear. V was pared by 8 bases and J by 2 bases, with 7 bases between. CDR3 size: 13 residues. From germline, CDR1 is MDHEN and CDR2 SYDVKM. The CDR3 DNA reads as TGTGCCAGCCTATCCCCTGGGGCCAACGTCCTGACTTTC. Translation: CASLSPGANVLTF. Together with reference TRBV28 and TRBJ2-6, the CDR3 gives the full variable domain: DVKVTQSSRYLVKRTGEKVFLECVQDMDHENMFWYRQDPGLGLRLIYFSYDVKMKEKGDIPEGYSVSREKKERFSLILESASTNQTSMYLCASLSPGANVLTFGAGSRLTVL.

This clone was seen more than once but under ten times. The J gene is TRBJ1-1, the V gene TRBV5-1; D is unresolved. Germline V gene sequence: CDR1 SGHRS, CDR2 YFSETQ. The CDR3 is 14 residues long. The V end lost 0 bases, the J end lost 4 bases, and 10 bases lay between the germline ends. CDR3 sequence (DNA): TGCGCCAGCAGCTTGGGGGCCAGCGGCACTGAAGCTTTCTTT. Translated, it gives CASSLGASGTEAFF. Full variable domain (outside the CDR3, taken from reference TRBV5-1 and TRBJ1-1): KAGVTQTPRYLIKTRGQQVTLSCSPISGHRSVSWYQQTPGQGLQFLFEYFSETQRNKGNFPGRFSGRQFSNSRSEMNVSTLELGDSALYLCASSLGASGTEAFFGQGTRLTVV.

The J gene is TRBJ1-2, the V gene TRBV6-4; 7 nucleotides match TRBD1. CDR1 MRHNA and CDR2 SNTAGT come from the germline V gene. This CDR3 has 15 residues. With V trimmed by 6 bases and J by 7 bases, 14 bases remained unmatched. The CDR3 reads CASRTPGTASGGYTF. CDR3 nucleotides: TGTGCCAGCAGGACCCCAGGGACAGCCAGCGGTGGCTACACCTTC.

This clone was observed a single time. This rearrangement joins TRBV30 to TRBJ2-7; TRBD1 aligns across 8 bases. Trimming removed 2 bases from V and 0 bases from J; junction bases left unmatched: 0. Germline V lookup: CDR1 GTSNPN, CDR2 SVGIG (reference sequence). The CDR3 length is 13 residues. CDR3 nucleotide sequence: TGTGCCTGGAGTACAGGGGGCTCCTACGAGCAGTACTTC. Its translation is CAWSTGGSYEQYF.

The chain couples TRBV28 to TRBJ1-1; D not certain. V was clipped by 6 bases and J by 0 bases, with 14 bases between them. The CDR3 spans 15 residues. The germline gives CDR1 MDHEN, CDR2 SYDVKM. DNA of the CDR3: TGTGCCAGCAGAGGGAGGCGCAACATGAACACTGAAGCTTTCTTT. Translated, it gives CASRGRRNMNTEAFF.

The chain joins TRBV16 to TRBJ2-7, with TRBD1 identical over 10 bases. This CDR3 contains 14 residues. Germline CDR1 is KGHSY and CDR2 is FQNENV. V lost 4 bases to trimming and J lost 9 bases; unmatched junction nucleotides: 9. The CDR3 bases are TGTGCCAGCAGCCCACAGGGACAGGGGAGAGGGCAGTACTTC. Protein: CASSPQGQGRGQYF. The full variable domain, completed using reference TRBV16 and TRBJ2-7, is GEEVAQTPKHLVRGEGQKAKLYCAPIKGHSYVFWYQQVLKNEFKFLISFQNENVFDETGMPKERFSAKCLPNSPCSLEIQATKLEDSAVYFCASSPQGQGRGQYFGPGTRLTVT.

The J gene is TRBJ1-3, the V gene TRBV30; D not resolved. The ends were cut back, 1 base at V and 4 bases at J, with 11 bases in the middle. CDR3 size: 14 residues. Per germline, CDR1 GTSNPN and CDR2 SVGIG (reference sequence). The DNA of the CDR3 is TGTGCCTGGAGTGACCAGACGCCAGGAAACACCATATATTTT. Its protein is CAWSDQTPGNTIYF.

This sequence joins TRBV23-1 and TRBJ1-2; D may be TRBD1 (5 bases). TRBV23-1 is an open reading frame whose function is uncertain. This CDR3 spans 16 amino acids. Trimming removed 0 bases at V and 0 bases at J, with 11 bases between. CDR3: CASSQSGDGANYGYTF. The CDR3, as DNA: TGCGCCAGCAGTCAATCGGGGGACGGTGCTAACTATGGCTACACCTTC.

Only a few counts were recorded for this clone. The rearrangement joins TRBV9 to TRBJ1-5, with TRBD1 identical over 7 bases. The CDR3 runs to 15 residues. V was clipped by 0 bases and J by 3 bases; unmatched bases: 3. The germline gives CDR1 SGDLS, CDR2 YYNGEE. CDR3 region: CASSVAGTVNQPQHF. The CDR3 DNA reads as TGTGCCAGCAGCGTAGCCGGGACAGTCAATCAGCCCCAGCATTTT.

About this clone: The identical CDR3 is also encoded by other nucleotide sequences in the sample. The rearrangement links TRBV6-6 to TRBJ1-5; D perhaps matches TRBD1 (5 bases). Germline V CDR1 and CDR2: MNHNY, SVGAGI (reference sequence). This CDR3 is built from 15 residues. The V end lost 6 bases, the J end lost 4 bases, and 16 bases lay between the germline ends. The CDR3 loop reads CASRTGQGSNQPQHF. The CDR3 bases are TGTGCCAGCAGGACCGGGCAGGGATCTAATCAGCCCCAGCATTTT.

With respect to this clone: One end of the junction is discordant with germline, which a read error may explain. The CDR3 nucleotides are TGTGCCAGCAGTCCCTATTCCGGGACAGGTCCCCACCTATTTTTC. Its protein product is CASSPYSGTGPHLFF. The chain recombines TRBV28 with TRBJ1-2, with 8 bases identical to TRBD1. Looked up from germline, CDR1 is MDHEN and CDR2 is SYDVKM. This CDR3 contains 15 residues.

The V gene is TRBV18, the J gene TRBJ2-1; the D is unclear. Germline lookup yields CDR1 KGHSH and CDR2 LQKENI. Trimming stripped 0 bases from V and 4 bases from J, with 7 bases between. The length of the CDR3 is 14 residues. The CDR3 reads CASSPPNNYNEQFF. The CDR3 nucleotides read TGTGCCAGCTCACCACCGAACAATTACAATGAGCAGTTCTTC.

Turning to this clone: A read error may produce the germline difference seen at one junction end. This chain joins TRBV7-9 and TRBJ2-3; D perhaps matches TRBD2 (5 bases). CDR1 is SEHNR, CDR2 FQNEAQ, per germline (reference sequence). The CDR3 is 15 amino acids. DNA for the CDR3: TGCGCCAGCAGCGCCCGGGGTAAGGGCACAGATACGCAGTATTTT. Translated: CASSARGKGTDTQYF.

V gene TRBV5-1 combines with J gene TRBJ1-1; D not certain. V lost 5 bases and J 8 bases, leaving 13 bases between the germline ends. The CDR3 loop spans 12 amino acids. CDR1 is SGHRS and CDR2 is YFSETQ in the germline V gene. For the CDR3, the DNA is TGCGCCAGCAGAACAGAGGTGTCGGAAGCTTTCTTT. Translating it yields CASRTEVSEAFF.

The J gene is TRBJ2-1, the V gene TRBV4-2; TRBD2 aligns across 10 bases. V lost 3 bases, J lost 7 bases, and 9 bases stayed unmatched. The germline V gene encodes CDR1 LGHNA and CDR2 YNFKEQ. The CDR3 is 16 residues long. The CDR3 DNA reads TGTGCCAGCAGCCAGGTTTCCCCTAGCGGGAGAAATGAGCAGTTCTTC. Residues: CASSQVSPSGRNEQFF.

The V and J genes are TRBV7-2 and TRBJ2-7; possible D gene TRBD2, 6 bases. V was shortened by 6 bases and J by 0 bases, with 15 bases between the two germline ends. The CDR3 covers 15 residues. CDR1 and CDR2 (germline): SGHTA, FQGNSA. This CDR3 reads CASSISGLSSYEQYF. CDR3 coding DNA: TGTGCCAGCAGTATAAGCGGGTTGAGCTCCTACGAGCAGTACTTC.

This chain connects TRBV29-1 to TRBJ2-1, with 7 nucleotides matching TRBD1. V dropped 3 bases and J dropped 6; count of bases not matched to a gene: 5. The V gene's germline CDR1 is SQVTM and CDR2 ANQGSEA. This CDR3 region has 13 residues. The CDR3 DNA reads TGCAGCGTTGAGGGGGACAGTGGCAATGAGCAGTTCTTC. This translates into CSVEGDSGNEQFF.

The chain combines TRBV29-1 with TRBJ2-1; perhaps TRBD2 as D (6 bases). The germline CDR1 and CDR2 sequences are SQVTM and ANQGSEA. The CDR3 is 11 residues long. The V end lost 3 bases, the J end lost 15 bases, and 15 bases lay between the germline ends. The CDR3 DNA follows: TGCAGCGTTGACTGGGGGAGGAATGGGTTCTTC. The encoded protein is CSVDWGRNGFF.

The chain couples TRBV10-3 to TRBJ1-3; D gene uncertain. Trimming cost V 11 bases and J 0 bases, with 17 bases left between them. There are 15 residues in the CDR3. Per the germline V gene, CDR1 is ENHRY and CDR2 is SYGVKD. The CDR3 nucleotides read TGTGCCTCGAGCGACGGTCCCAACTCTGGAAACACCATATATTTT. Residues: CASSDGPNSGNTIYF.

The chain carries TRBV5-1 and TRBJ2-7; 11 bases match TRBD2. Germline V CDR1 and CDR2: SGHRS, YFSETQ. CDR3 length equals 18 residues. Unmatched junction bases numbered 13, after V lost 0 bases and J lost 5 bases. The chain's CDR3 is CASSLAMTSGEAVHEQYF. The DNA for the CDR3 is TGCGCCAGCAGCTTGGCAATGACTAGCGGGGAGGCGGTCCACGAGCAGTACTTC.

On this clone: Other DNA sequences in the sample encode the same CDR3. The rearrangement uses TRBV6-1 and TRBJ1-2; possibly TRBD1 for D (5 bases). The V gene's germline CDR1 is MNHNS and CDR2 SASEGT. The germline V and J ends were trimmed by 0 bases and 4 bases, with 12 bases remaining between them. The CDR3 is 15 amino acids. DNA for the CDR3: TGTGCCAGCAGTGAAGCGCTTGGGCAGGGCTATGGCTACACCTTC. Its protein product is CASSEALGQGYGYTF.

The chain carries TRBV7-9 and TRBJ1-5; a weak D match, TRBD1 (5 bases). Per the germline V gene, CDR1 is SEHNR and CDR2 is FQNEAQ (reference sequence). V lost 5 bases, J lost 3 bases, and 8 bases lay in between. CDR3 length: 13 residues. The CDR3: CASSRQHNQPQHF. DNA for the CDR3: TGTGCCAGCAGCCGACAGCACAATCAGCCCCAGCATTTT.

This rearrangement joins TRBV7-9 to TRBJ2-5, with 7 bases aligning to TRBD1. J gave up 3 bases and V 3 bases, and 4 bases lay outside the gene matches. CDR1 and CDR2 (germline): SEHNR, FQNEAQ (reference sequence). The CDR3 runs 14 residues. The CDR3 loop reads CASSLWDRKETQYF. CDR3 sequence (DNA): TGTGCCAGCAGCTTGTGGGACAGAAAAGAGACCCAGTACTTC.

V and J are TRBV2 and TRBJ2-1; D perhaps matches TRBD2 (7 bases). V was trimmed by 7 bases and J by 3 bases, leaving 13 bases between them. Per germline, CDR1 SNHLY and CDR2 FYNNEI. The CDR3 contains 14 residues. The chain's CDR3 is CASIRGGSYNEQFF. The CDR3 DNA is TGTGCCAGCATCAGGGGCGGGAGCTACAATGAGCAGTTCTTC. The full variable domain, its missing parts supplied by reference TRBV2 and TRBJ2-1, is EPEVTQTPSHQVTQMGQEVILRCVPISNHLYFYWYRQILGQKVEFLVSFYNNEISEKSEIFDDQFSVERPDGSNFTLKIRSTKLEDSAMYFCASIRGGSYNEQFFGPGTRLTVL.

The sample holds a few counts of this clone. CDR3 coding DNA: TGTGCCAGCAGCTTGAACAGGGTCTCAGATACGCAGTATTTT. Protein product: CASSLNRVSDTQYF. The V call is TRBV7-2, the J call TRBJ2-3, with a weak D call TRBD1 (6 bases). This CDR3 is built from 14 residues. From germline, CDR1 is SGHTA and CDR2 FQGNSA. Trimming took off 3 bases at V and 4 bases at J, with 11 bases between the two ends.

The table lists this clone with many counts. The chain uses TRBV30 and TRBJ2-4; D remains ambiguous. CDR3 length: 12 residues. The V gene's germline CDR1 is GTSNPN and CDR2 SVGIG (reference sequence). Trimming took off 5 bases at V and 9 bases at J, with 14 bases between the two ends. The CDR3: CAWGEPGGIQYF. Written as DNA, the CDR3 is TGTGCCTGGGGTGAACCGGGTGGCATTCAGTACTTC.

The chain links TRBV7-9 to TRBJ2-7; D remains ambiguous. The CDR3 sequence is 11 residues long. The germline V gene encodes CDR1 SEHNR and CDR2 FQNEAQ (reference sequence). Deletions cut 5 bases from V and 2 bases from J, with 4 bases between. In DNA, the CDR3 is TGTGCCAGCAGCGGGGCCTACGAGCAGTACTTC. Translating it yields CASSGAYEQYF.

This chain joins TRBV4-3 and TRBJ2-3; weak D call: TRBD1 (6 bases). The germline V gene has CDR1 LGHNA and CDR2 YSLEER. The CDR3 is 15 residues long. Trimming removed 4 bases from V and 2 bases from J, with 13 bases in between. The CDR3 nucleotides read TGCGCCAGCAGCCTCCGGACAGCCTTCACAGATACGCAGTATTTT. Amino acids: CASSLRTAFTDTQYF.

This chain uses TRBV2 with TRBJ1-3; tentative D call: TRBD1 (5 bases). Germline CDR1 SNHLY, CDR2 FYNNEI. Trimming left V 4 bases short and J 4 bases short, with 11 bases between. The CDR3 consists of 14 residues. As DNA, the CDR3 is TGTGCCAGCAGTGGGGACGTTGAAGGAAACACCATATATTTT. As protein: CASSGDVEGNTIYF.

V usage is TRBV9 and J usage is TRBJ2-7, with a possible D match to TRBD2 (5 bases). The CDR3 covers 13 residues. Germline values: CDR1 SGDLS, CDR2 YYNGEE. V was cut by 3 bases and J by 7 bases, with 14 bases left in between. CDR3 protein: CASSAYEPGEQYF. CDR3 DNA sequence: TGTGCCAGCAGCGCTTATGAGCCGGGAGAGCAGTACTTC.